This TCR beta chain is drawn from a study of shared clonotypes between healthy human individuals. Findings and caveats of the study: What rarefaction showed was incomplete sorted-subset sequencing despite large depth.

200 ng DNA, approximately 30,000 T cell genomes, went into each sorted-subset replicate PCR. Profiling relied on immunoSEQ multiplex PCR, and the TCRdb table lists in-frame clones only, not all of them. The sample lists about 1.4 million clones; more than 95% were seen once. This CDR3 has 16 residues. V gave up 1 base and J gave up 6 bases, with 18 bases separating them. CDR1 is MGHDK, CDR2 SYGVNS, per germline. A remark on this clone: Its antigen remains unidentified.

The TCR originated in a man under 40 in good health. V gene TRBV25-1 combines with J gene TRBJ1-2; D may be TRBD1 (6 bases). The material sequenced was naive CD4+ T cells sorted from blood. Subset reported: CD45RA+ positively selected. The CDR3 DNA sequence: TGTGCCAGCAGTGAATCCGGAGTCAGGGGTAATCATGGCTACACCTTC. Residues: CASSESGVRGNHGYTF.